This passage covers 25 T cell receptor beta chains from one sample sequenced in a study of T cell responses to AZD1222 COVID-19 vaccine. The table came from immunoSEQ multiplex PCR; TCRdb's copy has only in-frame clones and leaves some out. The sample has more than 85,000 clones, roughly nine tenths seen once. The source was peripheral blood, collected on day 0 of AZD1222 vaccination. The receptors originated from an adult in good health.

The chain joins TRBV19 to TRBJ2-1, with 10 bases identical to TRBD2. This CDR3 comprises 13 residues. The germline V gene has CDR1 LNHDA and CDR2 SQIVND (reference sequence). V shed 7 bases and J 7 bases; nucleotides not matched to a gene: 4. CDR3 DNA sequence: TGTGCCAGTACCTATAGCGGGAGGAATGAGCAGTTCTTC. Residues: CASTYSGRNEQFF.

The V and J genes are TRBV5-8 and TRBJ2-4, with D uncertain. The length of the CDR3 is 13 residues. Per the germline V gene, CDR1 is SGHTS and CDR2 is YDEGEE. V was trimmed by 1 base and J by 8 bases, leaving 10 bases between them. In DNA, the CDR3 is TGTGCCAGCAGCTTGCGGAGCGCGGACATTCAGTACTTC. Translating it yields CASSLRSADIQYF.

The chain links TRBV15 to TRBJ2-2, with a possible D match to TRBD2 (6 bases). CDR3 length equals 14 residues. Deletions cut 0 bases from V and 5 bases from J, with 7 bases between. CDR1 and CDR2 from the germline V gene are LNHNV and YYDKDF (reference sequence). CDR3 protein: CATSRERGTGELFF. The CDR3 bases are TGTGCCACCAGCAGAGAACGGGGGACCGGGGAGCTGTTTTTT.

This clone appeared a few times. The chain links TRBV28 to TRBJ2-7; 7 nucleotides match TRBD1. Germline CDR1 and CDR2: MDHEN and SYDVKM. The CDR3 contains 15 residues. Germline trimming cut 4 bases from V and 1 base from J; bases unmatched to any gene: 7. DNA for the CDR3: TGTGCCAGCAGTTCTTTCCGACAGGGTTCCTACGAGCAGTACTTC. It is translated as CASSSFRQGSYEQYF.

This rearrangement joins TRBV18 to TRBJ2-2, with 9 bases lining up with TRBD1. CDR1 and CDR2 (germline): KGHSH, LQKENI. This CDR3 region has 16 residues. The J segment lost 2 bases and the V segment lost 6 bases, leaving 7 bases of the junction unmatched. The CDR3 DNA follows: TGTGCCAGCTCGGCTCCGGGACAGGGAAACACCGGGGAGCTGTTTTTT. Translating it yields CASSAPGQGNTGELFF.

This clone was found once. This chain uses TRBV7-8 with TRBJ1-2; a weak D match, TRBD1 (6 bases). This CDR3 is built from 17 residues. CDR1 and CDR2 (germline): SGHVS, FQNEAQ. V lost 5 bases, J lost 0 bases, and 19 bases lay in between. CDR3 amino acids: CASSPGQNAIANYGYTF. The DNA for the CDR3 is TGTGCCAGCAGCCCTGGACAGAACGCCATAGCTAACTATGGCTACACCTTC.

V usage is TRBV28 and J usage is TRBJ1-1; no reliable D call. CDR1 is MDHEN and CDR2 is SYDVKM in the germline V gene. The CDR3 length is 12 residues. The V end lost 3 bases, the J end lost 11 bases, and 13 bases lay between the germline ends. The CDR3 loop is CASSFEVRPAFF. The CDR3 nucleotides are TGTGCCAGCAGTTTTGAGGTCCGACCGGCTTTCTTT.

The rearrangement links TRBV28 to TRBJ1-6; D gene ambiguous. V was clipped by 5 bases and J by 8 bases, with 22 bases between them. The germline V gene has CDR1 MDHEN and CDR2 SYDVKM. There are 17 residues in the CDR3. The CDR3 coding sequence is TGTGCCAGCAGTCCCGGCCTGAGTAGCTATGGTGATTCACCCCTCCACTTT. Translated, it gives CASSPGLSSYGDSPLHF.

This chain connects TRBV25-1 to TRBJ2-7, with 7 nucleotides matching TRBD1. CDR3 length: 15 residues. V shed 0 bases, J shed 0 bases, and the junction held 2 bases outside the gene matches. The germline CDR1 and CDR2 sequences are MGHDK and SYGVNS. CDR3 in amino acids: CASSEYGDSSYEQYF. The CDR3 region has the DNA TGTGCCAGCAGTGAATATGGGGACAGCTCCTACGAGCAGTACTTC.

The CDR3 coding sequence is TGTGCCAGTAGTATTTCGACTACCTCCTACAATGAGCAGTTCTTC. Its translation is CASSISTTSYNEQFF. The chain couples TRBV19 to TRBJ2-1; a weak D match, TRBD2 (5 bases). V was pared by 3 bases and J by 0 bases, with 9 bases between. Germline CDR1 LNHDA, CDR2 SQIVND (reference sequence). CDR3 length: 15 residues.

This rearrangement joins TRBV28 to TRBJ1-3; D is possibly TRBD1 (6 bases). V lost 2 bases, J lost 4 bases, and 15 bases lay in between. This CDR3 is 16 amino acids long. The V gene's germline CDR1 is MDHEN and CDR2 SYDVKM. CDR3 loop: CASSLPGGAIGNTIYF. CDR3 nucleotide sequence: TGTGCCAGCAGTTTACCCGGGGGCGCCATCGGAAACACCATATATTTT.

The chain carries TRBV5-1 and TRBJ2-2; no firm D call. V was shortened by 7 bases and J by 5 bases, with 15 bases between the two germline ends. Germline loops: CDR1 SGHRS, CDR2 YFSETQ. The CDR3 runs to 14 residues. The chain's CDR3 is CASYKSERTGELFF. The CDR3 DNA reads TGCGCCAGCTACAAATCGGAGCGAACCGGGGAGCTGTTTTTT. Full variable domain (rest looked up from reference TRBV5-1 and TRBJ2-2): KAGVTQTPRYLIKTRGQQVTLSCSPISGHRSVSWYQQTPGQGLQFLFEYFSETQRNKGNFPGRFSGRQFSNSRSEMNVSTLELGDSALYLCASYKSERTGELFFGEGSRLTVL.

This chain links TRBV5-4 with TRBJ1-3; tentatively, D is TRBD1 (5 bases). V lost 4 bases, J lost 1 base, and 9 bases lay in between. The CDR3 is 14 amino acids. Germline-derived CDR1 and CDR2 are SGHNT and YYREEE (reference sequence). CDR3 DNA sequence: TGTGCCAGCAGCCCAGGGTTTTCTGGAAACACCATATATTTT. Protein product: CASSPGFSGNTIYF.

The rearrangement joins TRBV10-2 to TRBJ2-1, with 8 bases that match TRBD1. CDR1 and CDR2 (germline): WSHSY, SAAADI. J was trimmed by 8 bases and V by 4 bases; bases with no gene match: 1. CDR3 length equals 12 residues. CDR3 amino acids: CASSVQGDEQFF. The CDR3 DNA sequence: TGCGCCAGCAGTGTACAGGGGGATGAGCAGTTCTTC.

The chain uses TRBV9 and TRBJ1-1; TRBD1 agrees at 10 bases. V shed 7 bases and J 4 bases; nucleotides not matched to a gene: 7. Germline CDR1 SGDLS, CDR2 YYNGEE. The CDR3 consists of 14 residues. In DNA form, the CDR3 reads TGTGCCAGCGGGGGGACAGGGGCGTTCACTGAAGCTTTCTTT. It encodes CASGGTGAFTEAFF.

As to this clone: The same CDR3 can be traced to other DNA sequences in this sample. The rearrangement joins TRBV5-6 to TRBJ2-7, with D unresolved. The ends were cut back, 4 bases at V and 1 base at J, with 6 bases in the middle. Germline CDR1 SGHDT, CDR2 YYEEEE. The CDR3 totals 12 residues. CDR3 sequence (DNA): TGTGCCAGCAGCAGCACATCCTACGAGCAGTACTTC. Its translation: CASSSTSYEQYF.

This rearrangement joins TRBV28 to TRBJ2-4; D tentatively fits TRBD1 or TRBD2 (6 bases each). Germline CDR1 MDHEN, CDR2 SYDVKM. There are 14 residues in the CDR3. Trimming removed 11 bases from V and 0 bases from J, with 14 bases in between. DNA for the CDR3: TGTGCCGGACTACAGGGCCTAGCCAAAAACATTCAGTACTTC. It yields the protein CAGLQGLAKNIQYF.

The rearrangement links TRBV12-3 or TRBV12-4 to TRBJ1-4, with 7 bases aligning to TRBD1. Losses at the gene ends were 6 bases for V and 7 bases for J; bases not matched to a gene: 5. This CDR3 region has 13 residues. The chain's CDR3 is CASRLTGREKLFF. The CDR3 DNA reads TGTGCCAGCAGACTGACAGGGCGTGAAAAACTGTTTTTT.

This chain's CDR3 is CSVGQGPNYGYTF. The CDR3 bases are TGCAGCGTCGGGCAGGGCCCTAACTATGGCTACACCTTC. The rearrangement uses TRBV29-1 and TRBJ1-2, with D tentatively TRBD1 (5 bases). Germline V gene sequence: CDR1 SQVTM, CDR2 ANQGSEA. Trimming cost V 6 bases and J 0 bases, with 11 bases left between them. The CDR3 is 13 residues long.

This chain joins TRBV19 and TRBJ1-4; the D is unclear. The CDR3 covers 15 residues. V lost 3 bases and J lost 3, with 11 bases in between. CDR1 LNHDA and CDR2 SQIVND come from the germline V gene (reference sequence). The CDR3 sequence: CASSMSTPANEKLFF. CDR3 in DNA: TGTGCCAGTAGTATGAGCACCCCGGCTAATGAAAAACTGTTTTTT.

V usage is TRBV29-1 and J usage is TRBJ1-1; 8 bases map to TRBD1. Germline V gives CDR1 SQVTM, CDR2 ANQGSEA. With V trimmed by 4 bases and J by 3 bases, 4 bases remained unmatched. This CDR3 region has 13 residues. The CDR3: CSVARGRDTEAFF. CDR3 nucleotide sequence: TGCAGCGTTGCCAGGGGGCGGGACACTGAAGCTTTCTTT.

This clone was counted once. The chain recombines TRBV7-8 with TRBJ1-1; D is uncertain. CDR1 and CDR2 from the germline V gene are SGHVS and FQNEAQ. The length of the CDR3 is 13 residues. Between the trimmed V and J ends, which lost 5 bases and 8 bases, there was a span of 15 bases. In nucleotides, the CDR3 is TGTGCCAGCAGCCAAACCCCTACGCGAGAAGCTTTCTTT. It specifies CASSQTPTREAFF.

The V call is TRBV27, the J call TRBJ1-2; TRBD1 is a possible D gene (5 bases). V lost 5 bases, J lost 8 bases, and 18 bases lay in between. This CDR3 comprises 14 residues. Germline loops: CDR1 MNHEY, CDR2 SMNVEV (reference sequence). CDR3 DNA sequence: TGTGCCAGCAGTGGGACTAGGGGCCTTCTGGGCTACACCTTC. The encoded protein is CASSGTRGLLGYTF.

The chain combines TRBV18 with TRBJ1-1; 9 bases agree with TRBD1. The CDR3 runs 15 residues. Germline CDR1 and CDR2: KGHSH and LQKENI. V shed 4 bases and J 6 bases; nucleotides not matched to a gene: 9. As DNA, the CDR3 is TGTGCCAGCTCACAAGGGACAGGGCGAGTCGCTGAAGCTTTCTTT. This gives the protein CASSQGTGRVAEAFF.

The rearrangement links TRBV19 to TRBJ1-6, with 9 positions matching TRBD1. The germline gives CDR1 LNHDA, CDR2 SQIVND (reference sequence). The CDR3 extends over 14 amino acids. The V segment lost 10 bases and the J segment 8 bases; nucleotides outside the gene matches: 9. The CDR3 loop is CATSRQGEDSPLHF. In nucleotides, the CDR3 is TGTGCCACCTCTCGACAGGGGGAAGATTCACCCCTCCACTTT.